This record concerns one TCR beta chain sequence. TCRdb analysed the RT-PCR reads with MiXCR anew, one entry per CDR3 protein. The table lists 800,000 to 1,000,000 distinct CDR3 sequences, 21% of them singletons, with 10% in the top ten. Germline assignment: CDR1 ENHRY and CDR2 SYGVKD. After removal of 2 bases from V and 5 bases from J, the junction contained 5 bases not matched to a gene. This CDR3 has 15 residues. This sample was included in a study of response to subunit inactivated influenza vaccine. This sequence joins TRBV10-3 and TRBJ2-1; the match to TRBD1 covers 8 bases. Sequencing was performed on PBMCs from blood, taken around 5 days after vaccination. This receptor was identified in a man aged 50 or older who received an inactivated influenza vaccine. CDR3 sequence reads: CAISEAGTGDNEQFF. DNA of the CDR3: TGTGCCATCAGTGAGGCTGGGACAGGAGACAATGAGCAGTTCTTC.